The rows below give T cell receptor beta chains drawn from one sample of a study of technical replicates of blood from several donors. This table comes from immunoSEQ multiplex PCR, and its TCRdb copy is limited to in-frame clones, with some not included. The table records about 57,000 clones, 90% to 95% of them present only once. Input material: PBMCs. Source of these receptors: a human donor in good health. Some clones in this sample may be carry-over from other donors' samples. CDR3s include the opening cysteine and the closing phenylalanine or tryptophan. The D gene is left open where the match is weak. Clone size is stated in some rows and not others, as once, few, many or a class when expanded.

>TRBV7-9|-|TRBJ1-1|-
CASSLAREVTKAFF
TGTGCCAGCAGCTTAGCGCGGGAGGTAACTAAAGCTTTCTTT
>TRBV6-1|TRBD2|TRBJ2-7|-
CASRLAGGPLTEQYF
TGTGCCAGCAGATTAGCGGGGGGGCCCCTAACCGAGCAGTACTTC
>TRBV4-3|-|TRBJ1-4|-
CASSQDRVNEKLFF
TGCGCCAGCAGCCAAGATCGCGTTAATGAAAAACTGTTTTTT
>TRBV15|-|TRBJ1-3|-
CATSRDTSSGNTIYF
TGTGCCACCAGCAGAGACACTTCCTCTGGAAACACCATATATTTT
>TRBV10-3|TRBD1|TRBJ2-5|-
CAIRNTGAGQETQYF
TGTGCCATCAGGAATACAGGGGCTGGCCAAGAGACCCAGTACTTC
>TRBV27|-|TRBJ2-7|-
CASSSDSPREQYF
TGTGCCAGCAGTTCGGACAGCCCTCGGGAGCAGTACTTC
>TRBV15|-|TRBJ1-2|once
CATSRDSYGGPGYGYTF
TGTGCCACCAGCAGAGACTCTTACGGGGGGCCTGGGTATGGCTACACCTTC
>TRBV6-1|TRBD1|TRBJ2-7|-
CASSALRDRGWYEQYF
TGTGCCAGCAGTGCGCTTCGCGACAGGGGGTGGTACGAGCAGTACTTC
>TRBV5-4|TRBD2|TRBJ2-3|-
CASSLETSGGTDTQYF
TGTGCCAGCAGCTTGGAGACTAGCGGAGGCACAGATACGCAGTATTTT
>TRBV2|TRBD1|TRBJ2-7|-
CASTGQATGYEQYF
TGTGCCAGCACCGGACAGGCTACCGGTTACGAGCAGTACTTC
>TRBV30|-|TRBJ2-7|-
CAWSVQYEQYF
TGTGCCTGGAGTGTACAATACGAGCAGTACTTC
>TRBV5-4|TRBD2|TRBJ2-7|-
CASSLGSGGLGEQYF
TGTGCCAGCAGCTTGGGTAGCGGGGGACTAGGCGAGCAGTACTTC
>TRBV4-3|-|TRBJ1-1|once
CASSQFKNTEAFF
TGCGCCAGCAGCCAATTCAAGAACACTGAAGCTTTCTTT
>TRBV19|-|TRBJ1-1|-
CASSPKSRNTEAFF
TGTGCCAGTAGCCCAAAGAGTAGGAACACTGAAGCTTTCTTT
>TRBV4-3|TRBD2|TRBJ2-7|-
CASSAETSGRSYEQYF
TGCGCCAGCAGCGCAGAAACTAGCGGACGCTCCTACGAGCAGTACTTC
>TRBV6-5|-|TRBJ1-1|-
CASSYSNARAEAFF
TGTGCCAGCAGTTACTCAAATGCCAGGGCTGAAGCTTTCTTT
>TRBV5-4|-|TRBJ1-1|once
CASSLVGRGFEAFF
TGTGCCAGCAGCTTGGTAGGTCGGGGGTTTGAAGCTTTCTTT
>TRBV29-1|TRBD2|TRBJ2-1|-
CSVELAGGNEQFF
TGCAGCGTCGAACTAGCGGGAGGGAATGAGCAGTTCTTC
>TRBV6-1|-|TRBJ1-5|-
CASIRDNNQPQHF
TGTGCCAGCATTCGGGACAACAATCAGCCCCAGCATTTT
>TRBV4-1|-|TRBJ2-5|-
CASSQSTGWETQYF
TGCGCCAGCAGCCAATCGACGGGGTGGGAGACCCAGTACTTC
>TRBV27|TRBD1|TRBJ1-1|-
CASSLTGSLVYNEAFF
TGTGCCAGCAGTTTGACAGGGTCCTTAGTTTACAATGAAGCTTTCTTT
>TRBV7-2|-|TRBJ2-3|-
CASSLPAGRTDTQYF
TGTGCCAGCAGCTTACCAGCGGGCCGCACAGATACGCAGTATTTT
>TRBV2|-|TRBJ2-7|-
CASPDPQGLLDEQYF
TGTGCCAGTCCGGATCCCCAGGGACTCCTTGACGAGCAGTACTTC
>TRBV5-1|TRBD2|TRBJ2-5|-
CASSSTSGLAGGETQYF
TGCGCCAGCAGCTCAACTTCTGGACTAGCGGGGGGAGAGACCCAGTACTTC
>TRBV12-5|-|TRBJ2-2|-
CASGLVEGGAGELFF
TGTGCTAGTGGTTTGGTGGAGGGGGGGGCCGGGGAGCTGTTTTTT
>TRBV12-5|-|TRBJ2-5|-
CASGRPSQQETQYF
TGTGCTAGTGGCCGTCCTAGCCAACAAGAGACCCAGTACTTC
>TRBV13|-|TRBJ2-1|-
CASSQDKTRSVEQFF
TGTGCCAGCAGCCAAGACAAGACTAGGAGTGTTGAGCAGTTCTTC
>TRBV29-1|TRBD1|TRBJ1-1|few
CSARQGDNTEAFF
TGCAGCGCCAGACAGGGAGATAACACTGAAGCTTTCTTT
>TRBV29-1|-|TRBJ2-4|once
CSVEDPDSNIQYF
TGCAGCGTTGAAGATCCGGACAGTAACATTCAGTACTTC
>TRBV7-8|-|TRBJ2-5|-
CASSLDAVWETQYF
TGTGCCAGCAGCTTAGATGCGGTGTGGGAGACCCAGTACTTC
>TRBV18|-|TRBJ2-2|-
CASSRRSQAGNTGELFF
TGTGCCAGCTCCCGCAGGTCCCAGGCTGGGAACACCGGGGAGCTGTTTTTT
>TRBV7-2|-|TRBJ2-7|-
CASSLGAVGIVGEQYF
TGTGCCAGCAGCTTAGGAGCCGTCGGGATCGTTGGCGAGCAGTACTTC
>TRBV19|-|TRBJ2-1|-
CASSPFSNEQFF
TGTGCCAGTAGTCCTTTTAGCAATGAGCAGTTCTTC
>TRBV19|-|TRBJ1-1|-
CASSIVPGMNTEAFF
TGTGCCAGTAGTATAGTTCCAGGAATGAACACTGAAGCTTTCTTT
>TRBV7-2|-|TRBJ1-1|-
CASSPVNTEAFF
TGTGCCAGCAGCCCGGTAAACACTGAAGCTTTCTTT